The rows below give T cell receptor beta chains drawn from one sample of a study of regulatory T cells in long-lasting Graves disease. TCRdb fed the multiplex PCR reads into MiXCR, producing one record per CDR3 protein. Of hundreds of thousands of distinct CDR3 sequences in the sample, about 16% are singletons; the top ten hold 9.5% to 12%. The sample also formed part of further work on T cells in Graves' hyperthyroidism and ophthalmopathy.

The source was peripheral blood mononuclear cells (PBMCs), collected at new diagnosis, from a patient treated with antithyroid drugs. The receptors here all came from a woman aged 25 to 39 with Graves disease. Each CDR3 is given with its conserved first and last residue. The order of the fields is clone size, J gene, V gene, D gene, CDR3 DNA, CDR3 protein. D genes are given only for firm matches. Rows give clone size only sometimes, using once, few, many, or a class for an expanded clone.

>many|TRBJ2-7|TRBV20-1|TRBD2
TGCAGTGCTTCGGGACTAGCGGGAGGGCCATCCCGTGAGCAGTACTTC
CSASGLAGGPSREQYF
>many|TRBJ1-2|TRBV11-2|.
TGTGCCAGCAGCTTATCGCCAGGCAGCTATGGCTACACCTTC
CASSLSPGSYGYTF
>many|TRBJ2-3|TRBV12-5|TRBD2
TGTGCTAGTGTTTTAGGGGAAGAGCGGGAGCCCGCCGGGATAGATACGCAGTATTTT
CASVLGEEREPAGIDTQYF
>many|TRBJ1-1|TRBV28|.
TGTGCCAGCAGCCAACGGGCGGCCGATTTTGAAGCTTTCTTT
CASSQRAADFEAFF
>many|TRBJ2-1|TRBV7-9|TRBD1
TGTGCCAGCAGGTCGGGACAGAACAATGAGCAGTTCTTC
CASRSGQNNEQFF
>many|TRBJ2-7|TRBV6-1|TRBD2
TGTGCCAGCAGTCTAGCGGGAGCCTCGGTGTCCTACGAGCAGTACTTC
CASSLAGASVSYEQYF
>few|TRBJ2-7|TRBV29-1|.
TGCAGCGTTGAGGTCTGGGGAGAAGGGGAGGACCCGCAGTACTTC
CSVEVWGEGEDPQYF
>.|TRBJ2-3|TRBV7-2|.
TGTGCCAGCAGCTTAAACACAGGTACGCAGTATTTT
CASSLNTGTQYF
>many|TRBJ2-5|TRBV20-1|.
TGCAGTGCATTTGAACGGGACGGCCAGTACTTC
CSAFERDGQYF
>many|TRBJ1-1|TRBV28|.
TGTGCCAGCAGACTCAGGGTCGCTGAAGCTTTCTTT
CASRLRVAEAFF
>many|TRBJ2-2|TRBV29-1|.
TGCAGCGTTCTAGAATCCACCGGGGAGCTGTTTTTT
CSVLESTGELFF
>.|TRBJ1-4|TRBV4-1|.
TGCGCCAGCAGCCAAGACAGAACTAATGAAAAACTGTTTTTT
CASSQDRTNEKLFF
>many|TRBJ2-1|TRBV2|TRBD1
TGTGCCAGCAGGAGGGACAGGCGCGATGAGCAGTTCTTC
CASRRDRRDEQFF
>many|TRBJ1-5|TRBV28|TRBD1
TGTGCCAGCAGCCCACACAGGGGGCTCGGCAATCAGCCCCAGCATTTT
CASSPHRGLGNQPQHF
>many|TRBJ2-7|TRBV2|TRBD2
TGTGCCAGCAGTGAAGCGACTAGCGGTCTAGGGCAGTACTTC
CASSEATSGLGQYF
>many|TRBJ2-7|TRBV30|.
TGTGCCTTGGACAACAGAGGGGCCAATTACTACGAGCAGTACTTC
CALDNRGANYYEQYF
>many|TRBJ1-5|TRBV27|.
TGTGCCAGCAGTTTATCGATGCAGAGCAATCAGCCCCAGCATTTT
CASSLSMQSNQPQHF
>many|TRBJ2-7|TRBV6-2/TRBV6-3|.
TGTGCCAGCAGAACGTTAAAGGGATCCTACGAGCAGTACTTC
CASRTLKGSYEQYF
>many|TRBJ2-3|TRBV27|.
TGTGCCAGCGGGGGGGCTACAGATACGCAGTATTTT
CASGGATDTQYF
>many|TRBJ1-1|TRBV29-1|.
TGCAGCGTACAACAGGGACGGGACACTGAAGCTTTCTTT
CSVQQGRDTEAFF
>many|TRBJ1-2|TRBV7-9|TRBD1
TGTGCCACCCTGACAGGGTTGGGCTACACCTTC
CATLTGLGYTF
>many|TRBJ2-7|TRBV30|TRBD2
TGTGCCTGGAGTCCCCCCCCGGGACTAGCCTCCGAGCAGTACTTC
CAWSPPPGLASEQYF
>few|TRBJ2-6|TRBV11-2|TRBD1
TGTGCCAGCAGCCAAGGACAGGGTATCTCTGGGGCCAACGTCCTGACTTTC
CASSQGQGISGANVLTF
>few|TRBJ2-7|TRBV4-1|.
TGCGCCAGCAGCCAGTCCAACCACGCTACCTACGAGCAGTACTTC
CASSQSNHATYEQYF
>many|TRBJ2-1|TRBV6-2/TRBV6-3|.
TGTGCCAGCAGTTACTCGACATGGAGCTCCTACAATGAGCAGTTCTTC
CASSYSTWSSYNEQFF
>few|TRBJ2-3|TRBV6-1|.
TGTGCCAGCACCGACCGGGACTTGCGCACAGATACGCAGTATTTT
CASTDRDLRTDTQYF